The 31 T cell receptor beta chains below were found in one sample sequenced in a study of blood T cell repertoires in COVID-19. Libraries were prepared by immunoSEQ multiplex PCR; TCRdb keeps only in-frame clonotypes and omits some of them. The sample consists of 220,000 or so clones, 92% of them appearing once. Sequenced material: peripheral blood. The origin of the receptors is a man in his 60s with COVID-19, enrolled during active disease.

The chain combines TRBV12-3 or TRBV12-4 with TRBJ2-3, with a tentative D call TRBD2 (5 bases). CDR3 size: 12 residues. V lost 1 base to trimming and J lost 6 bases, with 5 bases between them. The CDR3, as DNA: TGTGCCAGCAGTTTAGGAGGGGATACGCAGTATTTT. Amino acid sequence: CASSLGGDTQYF.

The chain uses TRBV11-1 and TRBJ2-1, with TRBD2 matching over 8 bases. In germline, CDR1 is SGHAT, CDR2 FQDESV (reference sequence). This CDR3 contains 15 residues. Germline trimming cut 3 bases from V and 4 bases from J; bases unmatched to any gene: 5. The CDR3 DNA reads TGTGCCAGCAGCTTGTCGGGAGGGGAGTACAATGAGCAGTTCTTC. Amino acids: CASSLSGGEYNEQFF. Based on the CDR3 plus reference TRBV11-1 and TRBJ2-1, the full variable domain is EAEVAQSPRYKITEKSQAVAFWCDPISGHATLYWYRQILGQGPELLVQFQDESVVDDSQLPKDRFSAERLKGVDSTLKIQPAELGDSAMYLCASSLSGGEYNEQFFGPGTRLTVL.

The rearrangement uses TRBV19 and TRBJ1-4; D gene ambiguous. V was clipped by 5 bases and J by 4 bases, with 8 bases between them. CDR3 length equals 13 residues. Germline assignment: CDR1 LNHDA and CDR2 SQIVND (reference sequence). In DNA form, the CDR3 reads TGTGCCAGTAGTTCGGGATTTAATGAAAAACTGTTTTTT. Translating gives CASSSGFNEKLFF.

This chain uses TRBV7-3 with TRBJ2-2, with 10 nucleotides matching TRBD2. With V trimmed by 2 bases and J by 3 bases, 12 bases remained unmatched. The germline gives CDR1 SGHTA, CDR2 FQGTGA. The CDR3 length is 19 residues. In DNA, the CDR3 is TGTGCCAGCAGCTTATTCCCGACAGCGGGAGGGGGGGACACCGGGGAGCTGTTTTTT. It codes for CASSLFPTAGGGDTGELFF.

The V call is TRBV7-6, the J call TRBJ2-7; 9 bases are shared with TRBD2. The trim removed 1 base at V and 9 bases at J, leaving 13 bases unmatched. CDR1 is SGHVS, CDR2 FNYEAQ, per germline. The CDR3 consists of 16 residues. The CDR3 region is CASSLDAGGPGVRQYF. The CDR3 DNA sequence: TGTGCCAGCAGCTTAGACGCGGGAGGGCCCGGGGTGAGGCAGTACTTC. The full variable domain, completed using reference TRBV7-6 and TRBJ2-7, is GAGVSQSPRYKVTKRGQDVALRCDPISGHVSLYWYRQALGQGPEFLTYFNYEAQQDKSGLPNDRFSAERPEGSISTLTIQRTEQRDSAMYRCASSLDAGGPGVRQYFGPGTRLTVT.

DNA for the CDR3: TGTGCCAGCAGCCAAGGAGGACTTTATGGCTACACCTTC. This sequence encodes CASSQGGLYGYTF. V and J are TRBV3-1 (or the pseudogene TRBV3-2) and TRBJ1-2; D is unresolved. Germline CDR1 reads LGHDT; CDR2 reads YNNKEL (reference sequence). The CDR3 contains 13 residues. Trimming removed 1 base from V and 5 bases from J, with 8 bases in between.

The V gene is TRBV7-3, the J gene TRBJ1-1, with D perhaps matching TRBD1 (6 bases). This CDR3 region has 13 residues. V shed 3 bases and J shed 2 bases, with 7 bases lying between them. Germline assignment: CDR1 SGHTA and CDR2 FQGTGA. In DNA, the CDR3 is TGTGCCAGCAGCTTCAGGGGAAACACTGAAGCTTTCTTT. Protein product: CASSFRGNTEAFF.

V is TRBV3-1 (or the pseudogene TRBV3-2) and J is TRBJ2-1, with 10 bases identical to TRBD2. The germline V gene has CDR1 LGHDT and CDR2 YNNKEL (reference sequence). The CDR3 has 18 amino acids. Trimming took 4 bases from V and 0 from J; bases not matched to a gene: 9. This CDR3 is CASSREAGGSGSYNEQFF. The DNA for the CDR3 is TGTGCCAGCAGCCGGGAAGCGGGAGGGTCTGGCTCCTACAATGAGCAGTTCTTC.

The CDR3, as DNA: TGTGCCAGCAGTGAAGGGGGACACATTCGAGGTGAAAAACTGTTTTTT. Translation: CASSEGGHIRGEKLFF. The chain recombines TRBV25-1 with TRBJ1-4; D may be TRBD1 (6 bases). This CDR3 is 16 amino acids long. The germline V and J ends were trimmed by 2 bases and 7 bases, with 17 bases remaining between them. Germline CDR1 is MGHDK and CDR2 is SYGVNS.

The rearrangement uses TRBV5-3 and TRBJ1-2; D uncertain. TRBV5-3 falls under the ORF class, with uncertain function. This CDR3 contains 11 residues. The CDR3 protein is CAREILYGYTF. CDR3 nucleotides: TGTGCGAGAGAGATCCTTTATGGCTACACCTTC.

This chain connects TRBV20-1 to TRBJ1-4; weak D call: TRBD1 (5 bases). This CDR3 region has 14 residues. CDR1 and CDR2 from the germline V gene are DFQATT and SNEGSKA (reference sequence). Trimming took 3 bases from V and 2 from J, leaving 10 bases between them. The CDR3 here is CSASRAGTNEKLFF. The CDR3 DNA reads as TGCAGTGCTAGTCGGGCAGGGACTAATGAAAAACTGTTTTTT.

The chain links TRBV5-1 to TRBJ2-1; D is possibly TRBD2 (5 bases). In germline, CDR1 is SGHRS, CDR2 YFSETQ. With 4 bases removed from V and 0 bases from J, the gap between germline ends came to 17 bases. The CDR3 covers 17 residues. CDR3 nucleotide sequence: TGCGCCAGCAGCAGGACGAGGCTAGCCCGCTCCTACAATGAGCAGTTCTTC. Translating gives CASSRTRLARSYNEQFF.

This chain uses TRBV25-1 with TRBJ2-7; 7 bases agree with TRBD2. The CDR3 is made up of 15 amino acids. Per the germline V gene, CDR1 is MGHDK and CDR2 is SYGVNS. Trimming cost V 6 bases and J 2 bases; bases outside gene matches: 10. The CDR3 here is CASRESGILTYEQYF. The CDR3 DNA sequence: TGTGCCAGCAGGGAGAGCGGGATCTTGACCTACGAGCAGTACTTC.

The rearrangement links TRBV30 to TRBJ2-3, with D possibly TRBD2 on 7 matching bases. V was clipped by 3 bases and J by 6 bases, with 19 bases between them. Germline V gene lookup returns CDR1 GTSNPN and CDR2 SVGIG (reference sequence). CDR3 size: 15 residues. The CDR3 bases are TGTGCCTGGAGCCCCGGGGGGCGACTCAGGGATACGCAGTATTTT. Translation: CAWSPGGRLRDTQYF.

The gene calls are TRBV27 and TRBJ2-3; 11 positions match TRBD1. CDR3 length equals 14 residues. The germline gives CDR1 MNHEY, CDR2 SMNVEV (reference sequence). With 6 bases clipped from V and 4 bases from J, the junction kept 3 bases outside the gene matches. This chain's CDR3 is CASSGQGAPDTQYF. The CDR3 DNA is TGTGCCAGCAGCGGACAGGGGGCACCAGATACGCAGTATTTT.

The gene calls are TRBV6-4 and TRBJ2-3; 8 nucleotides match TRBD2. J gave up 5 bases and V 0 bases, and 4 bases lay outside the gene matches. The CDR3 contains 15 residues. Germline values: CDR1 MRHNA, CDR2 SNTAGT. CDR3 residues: CASSDSTSGRDTQYF. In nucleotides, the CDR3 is TGTGCCAGCAGTGACTCGACCAGCGGGAGAGATACGCAGTATTTT.

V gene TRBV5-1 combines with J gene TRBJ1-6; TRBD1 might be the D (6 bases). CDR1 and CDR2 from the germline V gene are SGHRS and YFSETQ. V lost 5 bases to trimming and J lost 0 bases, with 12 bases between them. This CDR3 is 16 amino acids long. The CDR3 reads CASRQGQSSYNSPLHF. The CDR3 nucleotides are TGCGCCAGCAGGCAAGGACAGAGCTCCTATAATTCACCCCTCCACTTT.

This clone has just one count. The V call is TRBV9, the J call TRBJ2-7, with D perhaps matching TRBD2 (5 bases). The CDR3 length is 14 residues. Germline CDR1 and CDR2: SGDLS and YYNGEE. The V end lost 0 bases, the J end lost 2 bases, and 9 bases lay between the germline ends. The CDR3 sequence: CASSVGDGAYEQYF. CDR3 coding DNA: TGTGCCAGCAGCGTAGGAGACGGGGCCTACGAGCAGTACTTC.

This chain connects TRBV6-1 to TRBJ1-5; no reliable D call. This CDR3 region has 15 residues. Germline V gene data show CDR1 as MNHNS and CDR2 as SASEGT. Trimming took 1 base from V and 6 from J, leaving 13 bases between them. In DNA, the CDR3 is TGTGCCAGCAGTGAAGTGGAGGGTTCGAGTCAGCCCCAGCATTTT. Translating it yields CASSEVEGSSQPQHF.

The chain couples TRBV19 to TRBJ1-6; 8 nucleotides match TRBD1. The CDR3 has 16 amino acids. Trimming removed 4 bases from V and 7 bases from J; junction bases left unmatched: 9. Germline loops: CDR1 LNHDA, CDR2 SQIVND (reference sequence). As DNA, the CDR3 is TGTGCCAGTAGTAAAACAGGGGGAAGAGGCAATTCACCCCTCCACTTT. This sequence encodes CASSKTGGRGNSPLHF.

CDR3 in amino acids: CASSWTGLNYEQYF. The CDR3 coding sequence is TGTGCCAGTTCCTGGACAGGTCTAAATTACGAGCAGTACTTC. The chain joins TRBV6-6 to TRBJ2-7; 7 positions agree with TRBD1. There are 14 residues in the CDR3. Trimming took 9 bases from V and 4 from J; bases not matched to a gene: 12. Per the germline V gene, CDR1 is MNHNY and CDR2 is SVGAGI (reference sequence).

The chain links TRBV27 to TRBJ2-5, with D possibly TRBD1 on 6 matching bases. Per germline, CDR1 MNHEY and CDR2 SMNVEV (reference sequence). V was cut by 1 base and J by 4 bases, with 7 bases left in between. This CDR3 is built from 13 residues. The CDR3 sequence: CASSLLGAETQYF. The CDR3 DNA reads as TGTGCCAGCAGTTTATTGGGGGCAGAGACCCAGTACTTC.

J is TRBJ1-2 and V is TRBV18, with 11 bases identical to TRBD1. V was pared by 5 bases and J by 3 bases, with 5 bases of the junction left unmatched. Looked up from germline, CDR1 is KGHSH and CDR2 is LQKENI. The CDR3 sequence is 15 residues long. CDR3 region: CASSTRTGGDYGYTF. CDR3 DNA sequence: TGTGCCAGCTCAACCAGGACAGGGGGCGACTATGGCTACACCTTC.

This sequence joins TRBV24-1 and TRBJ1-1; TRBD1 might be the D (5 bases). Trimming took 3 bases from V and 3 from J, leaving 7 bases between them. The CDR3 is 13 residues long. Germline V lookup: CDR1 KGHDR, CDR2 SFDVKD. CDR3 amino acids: CATSDRGDTEAFF. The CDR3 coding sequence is TGTGCCACCAGTGATAGGGGTGACACTGAAGCTTTCTTT.

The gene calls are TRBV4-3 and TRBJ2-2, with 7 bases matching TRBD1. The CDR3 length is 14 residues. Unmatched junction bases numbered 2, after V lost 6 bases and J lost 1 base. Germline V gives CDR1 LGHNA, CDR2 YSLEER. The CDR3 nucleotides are TGCGCCAGCAGGGGACAGCTGAACACCGGGGAGCTGTTTTTT. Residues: CASRGQLNTGELFF.

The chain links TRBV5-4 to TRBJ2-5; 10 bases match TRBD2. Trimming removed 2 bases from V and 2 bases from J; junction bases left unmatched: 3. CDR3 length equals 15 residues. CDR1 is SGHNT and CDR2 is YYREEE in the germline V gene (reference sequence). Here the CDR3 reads CASSLGLAAQETQYF. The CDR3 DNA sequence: TGTGCCAGCAGCTTAGGACTAGCGGCTCAAGAGACCCAGTACTTC.

The DNA of the CDR3 is TGTGCCAGCAGCTTACGGGACTCCAACATTCAGTACTTC. Translated: CASSLRDSNIQYF. The rearrangement uses TRBV5-4 and TRBJ2-4; D is perhaps TRBD2 (6 bases). The germline gives CDR1 SGHNT, CDR2 YYREEE (reference sequence). The CDR3 extends over 13 amino acids. Trimming cost V 2 bases and J 7 bases, with 10 bases left between them. Complete variable domain (other parts from reference TRBV5-4 and TRBJ2-4): ETGVTQSPTHLIKTRGQQVTLRCSSQSGHNTVSWYQQALGQGPQFIFQYYREEENGRGNFPPRFSGLQFPNYSSELNVNALELDDSALYLCASSLRDSNIQYFGAGTRLSVL.

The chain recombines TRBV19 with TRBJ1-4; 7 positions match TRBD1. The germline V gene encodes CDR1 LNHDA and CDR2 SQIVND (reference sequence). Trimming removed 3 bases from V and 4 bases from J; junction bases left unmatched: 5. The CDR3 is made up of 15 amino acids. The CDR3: CASSMTGQVNEKLFF. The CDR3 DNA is TGTGCCAGTAGTATGACCGGACAGGTTAATGAAAAACTGTTTTTT. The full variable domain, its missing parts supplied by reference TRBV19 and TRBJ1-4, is DGGITQSPKYLFRKEGQNVTLSCEQNLNHDAMYWYRQDPGQGLRLIYYSQIVNDFQKGDIAEGYSVSREKKESFPLTVTSAQKNPTAFYLCASSMTGQVNEKLFFGSGTQLSVL.

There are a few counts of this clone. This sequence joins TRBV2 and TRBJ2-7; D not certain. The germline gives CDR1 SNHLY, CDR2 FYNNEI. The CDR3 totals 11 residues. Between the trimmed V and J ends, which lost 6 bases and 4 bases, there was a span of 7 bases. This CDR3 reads CASSYAYEQYF. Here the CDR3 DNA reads TGTGCCAGCAGCTACGCGTACGAGCAGTACTTC.

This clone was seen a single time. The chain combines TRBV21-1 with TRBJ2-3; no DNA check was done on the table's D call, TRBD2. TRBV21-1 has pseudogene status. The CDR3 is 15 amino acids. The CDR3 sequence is CASSKERSGTDTQYF. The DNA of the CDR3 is TGTGCCAGCAGCAAAGAACGATCGGGCACAGATACGCAGTATTTT.

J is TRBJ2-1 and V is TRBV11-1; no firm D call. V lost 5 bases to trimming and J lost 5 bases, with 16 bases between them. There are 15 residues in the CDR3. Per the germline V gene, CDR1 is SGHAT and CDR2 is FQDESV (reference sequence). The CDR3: CASSPISGGNNEQFF. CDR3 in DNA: TGTGCCAGCAGCCCAATCTCGGGTGGAAACAATGAGCAGTTCTTC.